A single sample gave rise to the 9 T cell receptor beta chains below, sequenced in a study of graft-versus-host responses after intestinal transplantation (dated by TCRdb to the early 2020s). Receptors were amplified or captured by the immunoSEQ multiplex PCR assay. Held by TCRdb, this immuneACCESS table contains in-frame sequences only and omits some clones. Under half of the omission traces to an unresolved V gene where checked; the cause of the rest is unknown. For this sample there are around 8,000 clones; around 30% appear just once. About 2.1% of the sample goes to the ten largest clones. The meaning of the sample's time point label: cells obtained before transplantation from donor or recipient. Mixed lymphocyte reactions plated around 200,000 CFSE-labeled pre-transplant responders with around 200,000 irradiated violet-dye-labeled stimulators and were cultured for around six days. The sequences come from alloreactive CD8+ T cells from a mixed lymphocyte reaction culture, collected before intestinal transplant. The cell subset or site label, as the study defines it: CFSE-low proliferating T cells sorted from approximately 6-day pre-transplant mixed lymphocyte reaction (GvH or HvG direction). All receptors come from a human patient who received an intestinal transplant.

The genes are TRBV30 and TRBJ2-2; D is unresolved. V lost 2 bases and J lost 0, with 7 bases in between. CDR3 length: 14 amino acids. Per the germline V gene, CDR1 is GTSNPN and CDR2 is SVGIG (reference sequence). For the CDR3, the DNA is TGTGCCTGGAGTCCAGATCCGAACACCGGGGAGCTGTTTTTT. This encodes CAWSPDPNTGELFF.

This clone was seen just once. This chain uses TRBV7-4 with TRBJ2-5; 9 bases are a match to TRBD1. This CDR3 spans 14 amino acids. The ends lost 6 bases at V and 3 bases at J; junction bases unmatched: 5. CDR1 and CDR2 from the germline V gene are SGHVT and SQSDAQ. The CDR3 DNA follows: TGTGCCAGCAGTTCTGACAGGGGGAAAGAGACCCAGTACTTC. Translation: CASSSDRGKETQYF.

By share, this clone counts as medium-sized (0.01 to 0.1%). The chain recombines TRBV27 with TRBJ2-1, with D possibly being TRBD1 (6 bases). CDR1 and CDR2 (germline): MNHEY, SMNVEV (reference sequence). Trimming took off 3 bases at V and 8 bases at J, with 11 bases between the two ends. There are 13 residues in the CDR3. In nucleotides, the CDR3 is TGTGCCAGCAGTTTGAACAGGGTCCATGAGCAGTTCTTC. This gives the protein CASSLNRVHEQFF.

The rearrangement uses TRBV2 and TRBJ2-7; no definite D call. The CDR3 is 11 amino acids. V lost 5 bases to trimming and J lost 2 bases, with 4 bases between them. The germline CDR1 and CDR2 sequences are SNHLY and FYNNEI. The CDR3 coding sequence is TGTGCCAGCAGTCGCGCCTACGAGCAGTACTTC. Its translation: CASSRAYEQYF.

The chain combines TRBV5-6 with TRBJ1-1; D may be TRBD1 (6 bases). Trimming removed 3 bases at V and 6 bases at J, with 15 bases between. Germline CDR1 SGHDT, CDR2 YYEEEE. The CDR3 length is 14 residues. The CDR3 nucleotides are TGTGCCAGCAGCTGGGGGACATCCCACGCTGAAGCTTTCTTT. Its protein product is CASSWGTSHAEAFF. Drawing the rest from reference TRBV5-6 and TRBJ1-1, the complete variable domain is DAGVTQSPTHLIKTRGQQVTLRCSPKSGHDTVSWYQQALGQGPQFIFQYYEEEERQRGNFPDRFSGHQFPNYSSELNVNALLLGDSALYLCASSWGTSHAEAFFGQGTRLTVV.

This clone was found a few times. This sequence joins TRBV7-2 and TRBJ2-7; D is unresolved. Germline loops: CDR1 SGHTA, CDR2 FQGNSA. CDR3 length equals 12 residues. Trimming shortened V by 2 bases and J by 3 bases, and 5 bases separated the two germline ends. CDR3 in DNA: TGTGCCAGCAGCTTATTCGTCTACGAGCAGTACTTC. This gives the protein CASSLFVYEQYF.

The rearrangement uses TRBV9 and TRBJ2-7; D is perhaps TRBD1 (5 bases). Between the trimmed V and J ends, which lost 10 bases and 6 bases, there was a span of 20 bases. CDR1 is SGDLS, CDR2 YYNGEE, per germline. The CDR3 extends over 13 amino acids. CDR3 loop: CAPQTAENGEQYF. The CDR3 bases are TGTGCCCCCCAGACAGCCGAGAACGGCGAGCAGTACTTC.

J is TRBJ1-4 and V is TRBV7-9; D might be TRBD1 (6 bases). The germline V gene encodes CDR1 SEHNR and CDR2 FQNEAQ (reference sequence). The CDR3 is made up of 15 amino acids. The V end lost 5 bases, the J end lost 10 bases, and 20 bases lay between the germline ends. CDR3 nucleotide sequence: TGTGCCAGCAGCGTATTAAGGGGGAGCCTGGGAAAACTGTTTTTT. Translation: CASSVLRGSLGKLFF.

This clone occurred a few times. The chain employs TRBV6-5 and TRBJ2-3; possibly TRBD2 for D (6 bases). The CDR3 is made up of 14 amino acids. V lost 0 bases and J 4 bases, leaving 8 bases between the germline ends. Germline V gene data show CDR1 as MNHEY and CDR2 as SVGAGI. In DNA, the CDR3 is TGTGCCAGCAGTTACTCATGGGAGGCAGATACGCAGTATTTT. Amino acid sequence: CASSYSWEADTQYF.